Presented here are 25 T cell receptor beta chains from one specimen sequenced in a study of blood T cells in healthy people across ages (dated by TCRdb to between 2014 and 2016). The library was made by 5' RACE. The listed sequencing device is Illumina HiSeq 2500. A second PCR of roughly 7 to 11 cycles was performed with a sample-barcoded 5' primer and a J-beta primer mix. TCRdb trimmed public reads at Q25 via fastp, called clones via MiXCR and kept in-frame beta chains. Identical CDR3 proteins give one entry, which carries the most common genes and DNA. Recorded for this sample are around 620,000 distinct CDR3 sequences; approximately 25% of them occurred a single time. The ten most abundant clones make up 15% to 20% of the sample. Sequenced input: blood. The receptors were sampled from a woman in her seventies in good health.

This clonotype has a handful of counts. The CDR3 region has the DNA TGTGCCAGCACCAGATACAGGGGAAACAATCAGCCCCAGCATTTT. Translating it yields CASTRYRGNNQPQHF. The gene calls are TRBV6-2 or TRBV6-3 and TRBJ1-5; 7 positions match TRBD1. CDR1 is MNHEY, CDR2 SVGEGT, per germline. This CDR3 comprises 15 residues. V shed 7 bases and J 3 bases; nucleotides not matched to a gene: 9.

J is TRBJ2-2 and V is TRBV6-6; D gene ambiguous. V was cut by 3 bases and J by 2 bases, with 7 bases left in between. Germline V gives CDR1 MNHNY, CDR2 SVGAGI (reference sequence). The CDR3 length is 14 residues. CDR3 DNA sequence: TGTGCCAGCAGTTATCAGGTTAACACCGGGGAGCTGTTTTTT. Translation: CASSYQVNTGELFF.

V is TRBV5-1 and J is TRBJ1-1; TRBD1 might be the D (5 bases). CDR3 length equals 15 residues. Germline CDR1 reads SGHRS; CDR2 reads YFSETQ. The V end lost 6 bases, the J end lost 5 bases, and 20 bases lay between the germline ends. In DNA form, the CDR3 reads TGCGCCAGCAAATATGAGGGGCGCAGAGGAACTGAAGCTTTCTTT. Amino acids: CASKYEGRRGTEAFF.

The chain is built from TRBV7-2 and TRBJ2-3; 9 bases match TRBD2. The CDR3 is 18 amino acids. Germline CDR1 is SGHTA and CDR2 is FQGNSA. Unmatched junction bases numbered 20, after V lost 2 bases and J lost 11 bases. The CDR3 coding sequence is TGTGCCAGCAGCTTATCTACTAGCGGGCCCTTCCGACAAGGGGAGCAGTATTTT. Protein product: CASSLSTSGPFRQGEQYF.

This chain joins TRBV20-1 and TRBJ2-3, with 8 bases lining up with TRBD1. CDR3 length equals 15 residues. V shed 0 bases and J 4 bases; nucleotides not matched to a gene: 6. Germline values: CDR1 DFQATT, CDR2 SNEGSKA (reference sequence). Written as DNA, the CDR3 is TGCAGTGCTAGAGATAGGCAGGGGGCCCCAGATACGCAGTATTTT. Its protein is CSARDRQGAPDTQYF.

The sample holds one count of this clonotype. The V call is TRBV6-5, the J call TRBJ1-5; D is ambiguous. The CDR3 length is 15 residues. V was trimmed by 2 bases and J by 7 bases, leaving 15 bases between them. CDR1 and CDR2 (germline): MNHEY, SVGAGI. As DNA, the CDR3 is TGTGCCAGCAGTTACGATGGAATGGAATACCAGCCCCAGCATTTT. Encoded protein: CASSYDGMEYQPQHF.

This clonotype occurred a few times. This sequence joins TRBV15 and TRBJ1-4; a weak D match, TRBD1 (6 bases). CDR1 LNHNV and CDR2 YYDKDF come from the germline V gene (reference sequence). CDR3 length equals 11 residues. The V end was cut by 3 bases, the J end by 12 bases, with 8 bases between. DNA of the CDR3: TGTGCCACCAGCAGTTACAGGGAACTGTTTTTT. This sequence encodes CATSSYRELFF.

The chain combines TRBV7-3 with TRBJ2-3; TRBD2 agrees at 8 bases. The CDR3 consists of 15 residues. V shed 4 bases, J shed 5 bases, and the junction held 8 bases outside the gene matches. Germline CDR1 SGHTA, CDR2 FQGTGA. The CDR3 DNA sequence: TGTGCCAGCAGCTCGATGGGACTAGTAGGAGATACGCAGTATTTT. This translates into CASSSMGLVGDTQYF.

The genes are TRBV2 and TRBJ1-2, with D possibly matching TRBD1 (5 bases). This CDR3 spans 13 amino acids. The germline V gene has CDR1 SNHLY and CDR2 FYNNEI. The ends were cut back, 6 bases at V and 3 bases at J, with 11 bases in the middle. Written as DNA, the CDR3 is TGTGCCAGCAGAGGGGAGGGAGACTATGGCTACACCTTC. Translation gives CASRGEGDYGYTF.

J is TRBJ1-3 and V is TRBV14; no definite D call. V lost 4 bases, J lost 4 bases, and 11 bases lay in between. CDR3 length: 14 amino acids. Germline lookup yields CDR1 SGHDN and CDR2 FVKESK. The CDR3 sequence is CASSPYRNGNTIYF. CDR3 coding DNA: TGTGCCAGCAGCCCCTACCGGAACGGAAACACCATATATTTT. Full variable domain (rest looked up from reference TRBV14 and TRBJ1-3): EAGVTQFPSHSVIEKGQTVTLRCDPISGHDNLYWYRRVMGKEIKFLLHFVKESKQDESGMPNNRFLAERTGGTYSTLKVQPAELEDSGVYFCASSPYRNGNTIYFGEGSWLTVV.

There are a few counts of this clonotype. This chain joins TRBV12-3 or TRBV12-4 and TRBJ1-4; D gene ambiguous. V dropped 4 bases and J dropped 8 bases, with 17 bases sitting between them. The CDR3 extends over 15 amino acids. The CDR3 spells CASSYRAMLKEKLFF. For the CDR3, the DNA is TGTGCCAGCAGTTACCGGGCCATGCTTAAGGAAAAACTGTTTTTT.

This clonotype was detected a few times. The chain recombines TRBV20-1 with TRBJ1-3; no reliable D call. This CDR3 contains 19 residues. CDR1 DFQATT and CDR2 SNEGSKA come from the germline V gene (reference sequence). Trimming cost V 0 bases and J 4 bases, with 25 bases left between them. The CDR3 loop reads CSARDPYNLAGEWGNTIYF. The CDR3 region has the DNA TGCAGTGCTAGAGATCCGTACAATCTTGCGGGAGAATGGGGAAACACCATATATTTT.

A few counts support this clonotype. This chain joins TRBV10-3 and TRBJ1-1; D ambiguous. V lost 2 bases and J 2 bases, leaving 6 bases between the germline ends. Germline V gene lookup returns CDR1 ENHRY and CDR2 SYGVKD. CDR3 length: 13 residues. For the CDR3, the DNA is TGTGCCATCAGTGAGGAGGGTAACACTGAAGCTTTCTTT. Translated: CAISEEGNTEAFF.

The CDR3 region has the DNA TGCAGTGCTTGGACGGCCGTCTATGGCTACACCTTC. Translating gives CSAWTAVYGYTF. V gene TRBV20-1 combines with J gene TRBJ1-2, with D unresolved. The germline V and J ends were trimmed by 5 bases and 4 bases, with 11 bases remaining between them. The CDR3 is 12 amino acids. The germline V gene has CDR1 DFQATT and CDR2 SNEGSKA (reference sequence).

This chain links TRBV12-5 with TRBJ1-1; TRBD1 agrees at 7 bases. Trimming cost V 0 bases and J 2 bases; bases outside gene matches: 12. The V gene's germline CDR1 is LGHNT and CDR2 FRNRAP. The CDR3 length is 18 residues. CDR3 DNA sequence: TGTGCTAGTGGTTTGGTACGCTTGAGCCACAGGGGAAACACTGAAGCTTTCTTT. Translated: CASGLVRLSHRGNTEAFF.

This clonotype occurred a few times. The chain joins TRBV5-1 to TRBJ2-1; 7 positions agree with TRBD2. The germline CDR1 and CDR2 sequences are SGHRS and YFSETQ. Germline trimming cut 2 bases from V and 8 bases from J; bases unmatched to any gene: 7. This CDR3 region has 14 residues. The CDR3 protein is CASSFLAEGHEQFF. The DNA of the CDR3 is TGCGCCAGCAGCTTCCTAGCGGAGGGGCATGAGCAGTTCTTC.

This clonotype appeared a single time. The chain is built from TRBV20-1 and TRBJ2-5, with 11 bases aligning to TRBD2. After removal of 6 bases from V and 5 bases from J, the junction contained 8 bases not matched to a gene. The CDR3 consists of 14 residues. Looked up from germline, CDR1 is DFQATT and CDR2 is SNEGSKA (reference sequence). The CDR3 nucleotides are TGCAGTGCGCAAACTAGCGGGGGTTCCGAGACCCAGTACTTC. It yields the protein CSAQTSGGSETQYF.

This chain uses TRBV2 with TRBJ2-3; D call uncertain. CDR1 is SNHLY, CDR2 FYNNEI, per germline. This CDR3 spans 12 amino acids. Trimming removed 2 bases at V and 6 bases at J, with 6 bases between. The CDR3 DNA reads as TGTGCCAGCAGTGAATCCTCCGATACGCAGTATTTT. Its protein is CASSESSDTQYF. Looking up the rest from reference TRBV2 and TRBJ2-3 gives the full variable domain: EPEVTQTPSHQVTQMGQEVILRCVPISNHLYFYWYRQILGQKVEFLVSFYNNEISEKSEIFDDQFSVERPDGSNFTLKIRSTKLEDSAMYFCASSESSDTQYFGPGTRLTVL.

This clonotype was counted at least ten times. V gene TRBV7-8 combines with J gene TRBJ2-1; the match to TRBD1 covers 10 bases. The V segment lost 5 bases and the J segment 4 bases; nucleotides outside the gene matches: 2. CDR1 SGHVS and CDR2 FQNEAQ come from the germline V gene. The CDR3 loop spans 14 amino acids. The CDR3 loop is CASSRTGGYNEQFF. CDR3 in DNA: TGTGCCAGCAGCCGGACAGGGGGATACAATGAGCAGTTCTTC.

The V and J genes are TRBV10-3 and TRBJ1-4; D is possibly TRBD1 (6 bases). Per the germline V gene, CDR1 is ENHRY and CDR2 is SYGVKD. V lost 4 bases to trimming and J lost 8 bases, with 8 bases between them. The CDR3 contains 12 residues. CDR3 coding DNA: TGTGCCATCAGTGCGCAGGGGGAAAAACTGTTTTTT. It specifies CAISAQGEKLFF.

In this sample, this clonotype turned up a few times. The genes are TRBV27 and TRBJ1-2; D uncertain. V lost 1 base and J lost 0, with 9 bases in between. CDR1 and CDR2 (germline): MNHEY, SMNVEV (reference sequence). This CDR3 comprises 15 residues. The chain's CDR3 is CASSLYYGSNYGYTF. In DNA, the CDR3 is TGTGCCAGCAGTTTATATTATGGGTCTAACTATGGCTACACCTTC.

The gene calls are TRBV20-1 and TRBJ2-1; possible D gene TRBD2, 6 bases. Germline loops: CDR1 DFQATT, CDR2 SNEGSKA (reference sequence). V lost 4 bases and J 6 bases, leaving 16 bases between the germline ends. This CDR3 is 14 amino acids long. CDR3 loop: CSAIGHTGGNEQFF. Written as DNA, the CDR3 is TGCAGTGCTATAGGGCATACCGGGGGCAATGAGCAGTTCTTC.

Here the CDR3 DNA reads TGTGCCAGCAGCCAAGCTCTCAGGCCGAGCGGAGGCTACACCTTC. Protein product: CASSQALRPSGGYTF. The V and J genes are TRBV3-1 and TRBJ1-2; no clear D. V was pared by 1 base and J by 8 bases, with 17 bases between. CDR1 is LGHDT and CDR2 is YNNKEL in the germline V gene (reference sequence). The CDR3 covers 15 residues.

This sequence joins TRBV20-1 and TRBJ2-7; a weak D match, TRBD1 (5 bases). Germline V gene sequence: CDR1 DFQATT, CDR2 SNEGSKA (reference sequence). The CDR3 covers 13 residues. V lost 2 bases and J 5 bases, leaving 13 bases between the germline ends. The CDR3 nucleotides read TGCAGTGCTAGACCTTCAGGGCAGCACGAGCAGTACTTC. Protein product: CSARPSGQHEQYF.

V and J are TRBV7-9 and TRBJ2-1; TRBD2 matches 11 bases. The CDR3 spans 17 residues. Unmatched junction bases numbered 6, after V lost 5 bases and J lost 0 bases. The germline gives CDR1 SEHNR, CDR2 FQNEAQ (reference sequence). CDR3 in DNA: TGTGCCAGCAGCCTTACTAGCGGGAGCAGCTCCTACAATGAGCAGTTCTTC. It translates to CASSLTSGSSSYNEQFF.